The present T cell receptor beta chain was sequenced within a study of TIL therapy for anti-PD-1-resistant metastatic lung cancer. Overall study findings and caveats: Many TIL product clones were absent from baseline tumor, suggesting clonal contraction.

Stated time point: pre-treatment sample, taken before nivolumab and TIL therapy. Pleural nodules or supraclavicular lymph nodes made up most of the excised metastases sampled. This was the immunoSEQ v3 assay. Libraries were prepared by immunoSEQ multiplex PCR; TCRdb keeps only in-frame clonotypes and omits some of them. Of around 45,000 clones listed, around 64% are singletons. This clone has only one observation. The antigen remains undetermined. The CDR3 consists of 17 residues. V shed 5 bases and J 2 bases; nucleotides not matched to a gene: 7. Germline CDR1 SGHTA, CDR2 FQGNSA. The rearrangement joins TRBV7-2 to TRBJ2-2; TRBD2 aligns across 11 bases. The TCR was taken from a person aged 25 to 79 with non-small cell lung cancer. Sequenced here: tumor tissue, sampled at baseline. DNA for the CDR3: TGTGCCAGCAGCCGGACCGGGACTAGCGGTAACACCGGGGAGCTGTTTTTT. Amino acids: CASSRTGTSGNTGELFF.